Below, 15 T cell receptor beta chains from the same sample are listed, as sequenced in a study of early T cells in non-severe SARS-CoV-2 infection. TCRdb redid the calling of the 5' RACE reads with MiXCR, one entry per CDR3 protein. The sample gives tens of thousands of distinct CDR3 sequences, over 6.5% of which show up once; just over 4% is in the top ten. Sequencing was done on a sample of whole blood. The source of these receptors is an adult who was a healthcare worker with PCR-confirmed SARS-CoV-2 infection or an uninfected control (not recorded which).

V gene TRBV30 combines with J gene TRBJ2-1, with 8 bases aligning to TRBD1. The germline V gene has CDR1 GTSNPN and CDR2 SVGIG (reference sequence). The CDR3 runs to 13 residues. Trimming took 2 bases from V and 9 from J; bases not matched to a gene: 6. The DNA of the CDR3 is TGTGCCTGGAGTCTTACAGGGGGTGGTGAGCAGTTCTTC. Translating gives CAWSLTGGGEQFF.

In its sample, this clonotype was seen many times. The gene calls are TRBV5-1 and TRBJ1-6, with 7 bases that match TRBD1. The length of the CDR3 is 16 residues. After removal of 4 bases from V and 8 bases from J, the junction contained 12 bases not matched to a gene. CDR1 and CDR2 from the germline V gene are SGHRS and YFSETQ. This chain's CDR3 is CASSPSWGDSYSPLHF. CDR3 DNA: TGCGCCAGCAGCCCGTCCTGGGGGGACAGTTATTCACCCCTCCACTTT.

The genes are TRBV7-2 and TRBJ2-5, with D tentatively TRBD2 (6 bases). The ends were cut back, 6 bases at V and 6 bases at J, with 17 bases in the middle. CDR3 length: 14 residues. Germline V gene sequence: CDR1 SGHTA, CDR2 FQGNSA. Here the CDR3 DNA reads TGTGCCAGCAGTCTAGGTGGGGGACTGAAGACCCAGTACTTC. It yields the protein CASSLGGGLKTQYF.

In its sample, this clonotype was seen many times. This chain links TRBV30 with TRBJ2-3, with D hard to call. The CDR3 is 11 residues long. Germline V CDR1 and CDR2: GTSNPN, SVGIG (reference sequence). V was shortened by 0 bases and J by 9 bases, with 7 bases between the two germline ends. Here the CDR3 reads CAWSVLDTQYF. The CDR3 bases are TGTGCCTGGAGTGTACTCGACACGCAGTATTTT. Supplemented by reference TRBV30 and TRBJ2-3, the full variable domain reads SQTIHQWPATLVQPVGSPLSLECTVEGTSNPNLYWYRQAAGRGLQLLFYSVGIGQISSEVPQNLSASRPQDRQFILSSKKLLLSDSGFYLCAWSVLDTQYFGPGTRLTVL.

This clonotype was counted a few times. The V and J genes are TRBV6-5 and TRBJ2-3, with TRBD1 matching over 8 bases. The CDR3 has 12 amino acids. Germline V gives CDR1 MNHEY, CDR2 SVGAGI. The J segment lost 1 base and the V segment lost 9 bases, leaving 0 bases of the junction unmatched. The chain's CDR3 is CARDRGTDTQYF. CDR3 bases: TGTGCCAGGGACAGGGGCACAGATACGCAGTATTTT.

This clonotype was found many times. This chain links TRBV9 with TRBJ2-2; D gene uncertain. Germline lookup yields CDR1 SGDLS and CDR2 YYNGEE. This CDR3 is built from 13 residues. Trimming shortened V by 4 bases and J by 0 bases, and 4 bases separated the two germline ends. CDR3 sequence: CASSPPNTGELFF. The DNA of the CDR3 is TGTGCCAGCAGCCCCCCGAACACCGGGGAGCTGTTTTTT.

This clonotype was found many times. CDR3 sequence reads: CASSLATETQYF. The CDR3 bases are TGCGCCAGCAGCTTGGCCACAGAGACCCAGTACTTC. The chain has TRBV5-1 and TRBJ2-5; D unclear. The ends were cut back, 0 bases at V and 4 bases at J, with 4 bases in the middle. Germline CDR1 reads SGHRS; CDR2 reads YFSETQ. There are 12 residues in the CDR3.

This clonotype was recorded at least ten times. The chain links TRBV10-2 to TRBJ2-3; 8 positions match TRBD1. This CDR3 spans 15 amino acids. V lost 6 bases and J lost 2; bases outside the gene matches: 7. Germline V gene data show CDR1 as WSHSY and CDR2 as SAAADI. DNA for the CDR3: TGCGCCAGCAGCCCCCTGACAGGGGTCACAGATACGCAGTATTTT. Its translation is CASSPLTGVTDTQYF.

The chain is built from TRBV28 and TRBJ2-1, with D hard to call. V was trimmed by 8 bases and J by 8 bases, leaving 7 bases between them. Germline V gene data show CDR1 as MDHEN and CDR2 as SYDVKM. CDR3 size: 10 residues. CDR3 in DNA: TGTGCCAGCGGTTATTATGAGCAGTTCTTC. This encodes CASGYYEQFF.

This clonotype was seen a handful of times. The chain links TRBV2 to TRBJ2-7; D gene ambiguous. Trimming stripped 3 bases from V and 2 bases from J, with 5 bases between. CDR3 size: 12 residues. CDR1 SNHLY and CDR2 FYNNEI come from the germline V gene. The CDR3 sequence: CASSDLPYEQYF. The DNA of the CDR3 is TGTGCCAGCAGTGACCTGCCCTACGAGCAGTACTTC. Full variable domain (rest looked up from reference TRBV2 and TRBJ2-7): EPEVTQTPSHQVTQMGQEVILRCVPISNHLYFYWYRQILGQKVEFLVSFYNNEISEKSEIFDDQFSVERPDGSNFTLKIRSTKLEDSAMYFCASSDLPYEQYFGPGTRLTVT.

This clonotype was seen repeatedly, ten times or more. The chain combines TRBV20-1 with TRBJ2-3; possibly TRBD1 for D (6 bases). This CDR3 spans 15 amino acids. Trimming shortened V by 5 bases and J by 2 bases, and 17 bases separated the two germline ends. Per the germline V gene, CDR1 is DFQATT and CDR2 is SNEGSKA (reference sequence). Here the CDR3 reads CSAPPSGAVTDTQYF. The CDR3, as DNA: TGCAGTGCTCCCCCTTCAGGGGCTGTCACAGATACGCAGTATTTT.

There are many counts of this clonotype. This sequence joins TRBV2 and TRBJ2-3; 9 bases map to TRBD2. Germline V gene data show CDR1 as SNHLY and CDR2 as FYNNEI. V lost 4 bases and J lost 6; bases outside the gene matches: 5. The CDR3 contains 14 residues. The CDR3 DNA is TGTGCCAGCAGTGTAGCGGGAGTCGAGGATACGCAGTATTTT. Encoded protein: CASSVAGVEDTQYF.

The gene calls are TRBV27 and TRBJ2-1; 12 positions match TRBD1. This CDR3 region has 15 residues. V lost 4 bases and J lost 8; bases outside the gene matches: 6. From germline, CDR1 is MNHEY and CDR2 SMNVEV (reference sequence). This chain's CDR3 is CASSSTGQGADEQFF. The CDR3 DNA is TGTGCCAGCAGTTCCACGGGACAGGGGGCCGATGAGCAGTTCTTC.

This clonotype was detected only a few times. The J gene is TRBJ1-1, the V gene TRBV12-3 or TRBV12-4, with 8 bases fitting TRBD1. This CDR3 has 14 residues. V gave up 8 bases and J gave up 0 bases; unmatched junction bases: 5. In nucleotides, the CDR3 is TGTGCCAGCGAAAGGACAGGGTTGAACACTGAAGCTTTCTTT. Its translation: CASERTGLNTEAFF.

This clonotype was counted many times. The chain has TRBV10-2 and TRBJ2-1; no clear D gene. The V and J ends lost 6 bases and 0 bases respectively, with 15 bases between them. The CDR3 extends over 16 amino acids. The germline CDR1 and CDR2 sequences are WSHSY and SAAADI. This CDR3 is CASRGAGALSYNEQFF. The CDR3 region has the DNA TGCGCCAGCAGGGGCGCCGGAGCCCTCTCCTACAATGAGCAGTTCTTC.